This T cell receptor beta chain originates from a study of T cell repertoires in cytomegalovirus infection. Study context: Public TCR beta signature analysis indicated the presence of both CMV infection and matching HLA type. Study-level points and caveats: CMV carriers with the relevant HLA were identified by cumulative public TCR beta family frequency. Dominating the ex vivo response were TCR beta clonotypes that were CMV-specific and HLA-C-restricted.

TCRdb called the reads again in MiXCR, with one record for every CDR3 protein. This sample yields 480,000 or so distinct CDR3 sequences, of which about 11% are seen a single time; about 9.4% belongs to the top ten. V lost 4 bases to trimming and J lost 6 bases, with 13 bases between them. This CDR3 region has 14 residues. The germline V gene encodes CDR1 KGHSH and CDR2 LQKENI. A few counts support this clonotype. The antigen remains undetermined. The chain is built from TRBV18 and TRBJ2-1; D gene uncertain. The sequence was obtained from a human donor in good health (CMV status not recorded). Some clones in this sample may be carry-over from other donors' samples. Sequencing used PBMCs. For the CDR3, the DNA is TGTGCCAGCTCACTGGCCAGGTCAACCAATGAGCAGTTCTTC. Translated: CASSLARSTNEQFF.